These T cell receptor beta chains were read from a single sample in a study of T cell responses to AZD1222 COVID-19 vaccine. Measured with immunoSEQ multiplex PCR; TCRdb has only the in-frame clones, and not every one. The sample consists of 150,000 to 200,000 clones, almost 95% of them appearing once. The input for sequencing was peripheral blood, taken on day 0 of AZD1222 vaccination. The receptor source for this set is an adult in good health. CDR3s leave out the opening cysteine and the closing phenylalanine or tryptophan. Expanded clones are given a class, and other clones once, few, many or no size at all.

cdr3_aa v_call clone_size
ASTDGRGGSREKLF TRBV10-2 -
ASSLGRSNQPQH TRBV7-2 once
ASRRRNNEQF TRBV28 -
ASSTQGSWTPLH TRBV19 -
ASSNRGPGELF TRBV12-3/TRBV12-4 -
ATSDPGLAGLQETQY TRBV24-1 -
ASSANSQVYNEQF TRBV5-1 -
ASKLDGAPNEQF TRBV6-5 -
ASSRGGLGTEAF TRBV7-9 -
ASSSTEFNRGYT TRBV6-2/TRBV6-3 -
ASSPRGGDIYSYEQY TRBV5-4 -
ASSRLPVTGELF TRBV27 -
ASSVEVRSTDTQY TRBV9 -
ASSQGRGRGNQPQH TRBV4-1 -
ASSDRQGLDQPQH TRBV10-2 -
ASSDHPGRGANEKLF TRBV6-1 -
ASSWPDRRATEAF TRBV6-5 -
ASSRDRANYGYT TRBV18 -
ASSVGQGSSGNTIY TRBV9 -
ASRGTWTGPEAF TRBV19 -
ASSSGTGYEQY TRBV11-2 -
ASSDGNQPQH TRBV25-1 -
ASKPPGPEKLF TRBV28 -
ASSRGQGLWGYT TRBV6-5 -
ASLEGASTGPEAF TRBV19 -
ASSISPGVSPLH TRBV19 -
ATSRGIQDEAF TRBV15 -
ASSLVGQYNEKLF TRBV27 few
ASSLSGRMTGRASYEQY TRBV27 -
ASSPRGTGLTEAF TRBV10-1 once
ASSQVGQIYGYT TRBV3-1/TRBV3-2 -
ASSFNKDQPQH TRBV12-3/TRBV12-4 -